The 20 T cell receptor beta chains below all came from one sample that was sequenced in a study of blood T cell repertoires in COVID-19. Sequencing was performed with immunoSEQ multiplex PCR; in TCRdb, only in-frame clones are kept and a portion is missing. The table has approximately 44,000 clones, 70% to 90% seen once. Sample: peripheral blood. The source is a man in his 60s with acute or convalescent COVID-19.

The V gene is TRBV20-1, the J gene TRBJ1-2; D is undetermined. The CDR3 extends over 11 amino acids. Germline V gene data show CDR1 as DFQATT and CDR2 as SNEGSKA (reference sequence). The V end was cut by 5 bases, the J end by 4 bases, with 8 bases between. DNA of the CDR3: TGCAGTGCTGGACTCCTCTATGGCTACACCTTC. Its protein is CSAGLLYGYTF.

This sequence joins TRBV19 and TRBJ2-2; unclear D gene. The V end lost 4 bases, the J end lost 0 bases, and 12 bases lay between the germline ends. This CDR3 spans 16 amino acids. The germline V gene encodes CDR1 LNHDA and CDR2 SQIVND (reference sequence). As DNA, the CDR3 is TGTGCCAGTAGTAGCCTTGGTTACTCGAACACCGGGGAGCTGTTTTTT. Its translation is CASSSLGYSNTGELFF.

The V call is TRBV5-1, the J call TRBJ2-1; 8 bases match TRBD1. After removal of 5 bases from V and 5 bases from J, the junction contained 6 bases not matched to a gene. Per germline, CDR1 SGHRS and CDR2 YFSETQ. This CDR3 comprises 14 residues. The CDR3 loop reads CASSFPTGDNEQFF. The CDR3, as DNA: TGCGCCAGCAGTTTCCCGACAGGGGACAATGAGCAGTTCTTC.

The genes are TRBV19 and TRBJ2-2; TRBD1 agrees at 7 bases. V lost 6 bases and J lost 3; bases outside the gene matches: 4. In germline, CDR1 is LNHDA, CDR2 SQIVND (reference sequence). The CDR3 totals 14 residues. CDR3 nucleotide sequence: TGTGCCAGTAGATCCCAGGGGGACACCGGGGAGCTGTTTTTT. This sequence encodes CASRSQGDTGELFF.

This rearrangement joins TRBV24-1 to TRBJ1-3; 9 bases align to TRBD1. Germline V CDR1 and CDR2: KGHDR, SFDVKD. Trimming took 4 bases from V and 8 from J; bases not matched to a gene: 8. This CDR3 spans 15 amino acids. This CDR3 reads CATSDPGQGEDTIYF. The CDR3 coding sequence is TGTGCCACCAGTGACCCGGGACAGGGTGAGGACACCATATATTTT.

The V gene is TRBV4-3, the J gene TRBJ2-7; TRBD1 aligns across 8 bases. Looked up from germline, CDR1 is LGHNA and CDR2 is YSLEER. The V and J ends lost 3 bases and 7 bases, in that order; junction bases with no gene match: 11. The CDR3 covers 15 residues. In DNA form, the CDR3 reads TGCGCCAGCAGCCATATGACAGGGGATTCGTGGGAGCAGTACTTC. Translated: CASSHMTGDSWEQYF.

The genes are TRBV11-2 and TRBJ1-1; 10 bases align to TRBD1. The germline gives CDR1 SGHAT, CDR2 FQNNGV. The CDR3 is 19 residues long. V was pared by 5 bases and J by 0 bases, with 15 bases of the junction left unmatched. This chain's CDR3 is CASSTTGTGADWMNTEAFF. CDR3 bases: TGTGCCAGCAGCACAACCGGGACAGGGGCTGATTGGATGAACACTGAAGCTTTCTTT.

The chain joins TRBV10-3 to TRBJ2-2, with D possibly being TRBD2 (5 bases). Germline CDR1 ENHRY, CDR2 SYGVKD. There are 15 residues in the CDR3. Trimming left V 3 bases short and J 3 bases short, with 11 bases between. This chain's CDR3 is CAISDPGVYTGELFF. The DNA of the CDR3 is TGTGCCATCAGTGACCCCGGGGTCTACACCGGGGAGCTGTTTTTT.

The chain joins TRBV6-2 or TRBV6-3 to TRBJ2-5, with D perhaps matching TRBD2 (5 bases). Germline V gives CDR1 MNHEY, CDR2 SVGEGT. V was clipped by 6 bases and J by 10 bases, with 12 bases between them. This CDR3 spans 11 amino acids. The CDR3 DNA is TGTGCCAGCAGCCAGCGAGCGGACCAGTACTTC. Protein sequence: CASSQRADQYF.

This clone was seen just once. The chain combines TRBV19 with TRBJ1-2; 7 nucleotides match TRBD1. Trimming removed 6 bases from V and 3 bases from J; junction bases left unmatched: 10. The germline gives CDR1 LNHDA, CDR2 SQIVND (reference sequence). The CDR3 runs to 15 residues. CDR3 sequence reads: CASSPGQLGDYGYTF. CDR3 nucleotides: TGTGCCAGTAGCCCGGGACAGCTGGGAGACTATGGCTACACCTTC.

This sequence joins TRBV19 and TRBJ1-1; tentatively, D is TRBD1 (5 bases). Germline V gene data show CDR1 as LNHDA and CDR2 as SQIVND (reference sequence). Trimming removed 3 bases from V and 6 bases from J, with 14 bases in between. The CDR3 is made up of 14 amino acids. The CDR3 region is CASSMEGRFAEAFF. The CDR3 region has the DNA TGTGCCAGTAGTATGGAGGGGCGGTTCGCTGAAGCTTTCTTT.

The chain recombines TRBV7-8 with TRBJ1-2, with 10 bases matching TRBD1. CDR3 length equals 13 residues. V shed 5 bases and J 8 bases; nucleotides not matched to a gene: 5. CDR1 is SGHVS, CDR2 FQNEAQ, per germline. The CDR3 DNA reads as TGTGCCAGCAGCATGGACAGGGGGGACGGCTACACCTTC. This encodes CASSMDRGDGYTF.

V and J are TRBV27 and TRBJ1-1, with 7 bases identical to TRBD1. Per the germline V gene, CDR1 is MNHEY and CDR2 is SMNVEV (reference sequence). Unmatched junction bases numbered 6, after V lost 4 bases and J lost 4 bases. The length of the CDR3 is 14 residues. CDR3 DNA sequence: TGTGCCAGCAGTTACAGGGGACTCGGCACTGAAGCTTTCTTT. Its translation is CASSYRGLGTEAFF.

J is TRBJ1-5 and V is TRBV3-1 (or the pseudogene TRBV3-2); 11 bases are a match to TRBD1. Germline loops: CDR1 LGHDT, CDR2 YNNKEL (reference sequence). The CDR3 is made up of 18 amino acids. V lost 0 bases to trimming and J lost 1 base; unmatched junction nucleotides: 5. The CDR3 coding sequence is TGTGCCAGCAGCCAAGATCCGGGACAGGGGGGGAGCAATCAGCCCCAGCATTTT. Residues: CASSQDPGQGGSNQPQHF.

This chain joins TRBV3-1 (or the pseudogene TRBV3-2) and TRBJ1-2, with 7 nucleotides matching TRBD1. Trimming took 2 bases from V and 4 from J; bases not matched to a gene: 1. CDR1 LGHDT and CDR2 YNNKEL come from the germline V gene (reference sequence). CDR3 length: 13 residues. This chain's CDR3 is CASSQRTGYGYTF. Here the CDR3 DNA reads TGTGCCAGCAGCCAACGGACAGGCTATGGCTACACCTTC.

The CDR3 reads CSVEEGGTGLDGYTF. The CDR3, as DNA: TGCAGCGTTGAAGAAGGAGGGACAGGGTTGGATGGCTACACCTTC. The rearrangement joins TRBV29-1 to TRBJ1-2, with TRBD1 matching 9 bases. The trim removed 0 bases at V and 6 bases at J, leaving 8 bases unmatched. The germline V gene encodes CDR1 SQVTM and CDR2 ANQGSEA. This CDR3 is 15 amino acids long.

The chain is built from TRBV5-4 and TRBJ2-1; the match to TRBD2 covers 9 bases. The CDR3 runs 15 residues. V shed 2 bases and J 4 bases; nucleotides not matched to a gene: 4. Germline V CDR1 and CDR2: SGHNT, YYREEE (reference sequence). Here the CDR3 reads CASSFSGGLYNEQFF. The CDR3 DNA follows: TGTGCCAGCAGCTTTAGCGGGGGATTGTACAATGAGCAGTTCTTC.

The chain links TRBV6-1 to TRBJ2-3; D may be TRBD2 (5 bases). The germline V gene has CDR1 MNHNS and CDR2 SASEGT. CDR3 size: 15 residues. V was cut by 0 bases and J by 8 bases, with 15 bases left in between. The CDR3 loop reads CASSEASGSGSTQYF. CDR3 nucleotide sequence: TGTGCCAGCAGTGAAGCGAGCGGATCGGGGAGTACGCAGTATTTT.

The V and J genes are TRBV7-9 and TRBJ1-1, with 7 bases that match TRBD1. Germline-derived CDR1 and CDR2 are SEHNR and FQNEAQ (reference sequence). V lost 5 bases and J lost 0; bases outside the gene matches: 12. There are 17 residues in the CDR3. CDR3 in amino acids: CASSPPSGTDMNTEAFF. Written as DNA, the CDR3 is TGTGCCAGCAGCCCCCCCTCGGGGACAGACATGAACACTGAAGCTTTCTTT.

This chain joins TRBV7-2 and TRBJ1-4; TRBD1 matches 8 bases. There are 15 residues in the CDR3. CDR1 is SGHTA and CDR2 is FQGNSA in the germline V gene. V lost 3 bases, J lost 0 bases, and 0 bases stayed unmatched. CDR3: CASSLDRATNEKLFF. CDR3 nucleotides: TGTGCCAGCAGCTTGGACAGGGCAACTAATGAAAAACTGTTTTTT.